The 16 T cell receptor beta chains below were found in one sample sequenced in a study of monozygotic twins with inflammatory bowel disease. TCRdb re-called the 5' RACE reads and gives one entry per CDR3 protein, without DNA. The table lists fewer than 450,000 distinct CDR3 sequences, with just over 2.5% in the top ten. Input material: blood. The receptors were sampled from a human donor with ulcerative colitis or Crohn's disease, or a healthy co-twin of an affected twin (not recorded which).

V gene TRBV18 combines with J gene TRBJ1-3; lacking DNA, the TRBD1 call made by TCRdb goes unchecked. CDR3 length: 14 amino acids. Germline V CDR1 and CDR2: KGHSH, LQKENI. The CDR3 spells CASSPDRAGNTIYF.

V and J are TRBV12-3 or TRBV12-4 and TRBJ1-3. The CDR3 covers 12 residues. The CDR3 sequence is CASSFGRDTIYF.

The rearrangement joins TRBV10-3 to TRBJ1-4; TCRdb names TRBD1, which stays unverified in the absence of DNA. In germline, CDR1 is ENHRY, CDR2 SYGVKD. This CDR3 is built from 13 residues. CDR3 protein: CAIRTGDQEKLFF.

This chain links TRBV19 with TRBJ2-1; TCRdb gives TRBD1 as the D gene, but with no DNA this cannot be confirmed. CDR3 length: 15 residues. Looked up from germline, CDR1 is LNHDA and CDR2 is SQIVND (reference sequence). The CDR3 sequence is CASSILDRGNNEQFF.

The CDR3 loop is CASSPTGQSSNQPQHF. The chain employs TRBV18 and TRBJ1-5; the TCRdb D gene call, TRBD1, has no DNA to confirm it. This CDR3 has 16 amino acids. CDR1 is KGHSH, CDR2 LQKENI, per germline.

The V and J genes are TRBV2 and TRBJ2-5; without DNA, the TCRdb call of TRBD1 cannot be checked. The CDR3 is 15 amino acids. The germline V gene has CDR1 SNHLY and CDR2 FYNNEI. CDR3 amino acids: CASSTLTGEEGTQYF.

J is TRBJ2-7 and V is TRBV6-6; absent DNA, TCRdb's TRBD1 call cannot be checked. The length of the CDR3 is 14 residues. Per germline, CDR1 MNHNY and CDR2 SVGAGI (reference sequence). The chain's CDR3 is CASSYNQGAYEQYF.

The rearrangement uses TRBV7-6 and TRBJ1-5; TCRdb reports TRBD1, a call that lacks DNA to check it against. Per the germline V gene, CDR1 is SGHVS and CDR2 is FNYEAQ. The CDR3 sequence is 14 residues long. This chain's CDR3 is CASSSSGRNQPQHF. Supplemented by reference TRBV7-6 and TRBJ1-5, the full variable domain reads GAGVSQSPRYKVTKRGQDVALRCDPISGHVSLYWYRQALGQGPEFLTYFNYEAQQDKSGLPNDRFSAERPEGSISTLTIQRTEQRDSAMYRCASSSSGRNQPQHFGDGTRLSIL.

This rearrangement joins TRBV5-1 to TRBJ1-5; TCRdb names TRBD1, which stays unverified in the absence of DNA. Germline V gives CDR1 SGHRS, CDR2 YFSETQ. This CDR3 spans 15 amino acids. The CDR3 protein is CASSLAPHRGEPQHF.

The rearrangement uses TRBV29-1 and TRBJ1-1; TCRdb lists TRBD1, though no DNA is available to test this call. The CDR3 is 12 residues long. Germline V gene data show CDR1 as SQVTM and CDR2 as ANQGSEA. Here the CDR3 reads CSAARASTEAFF.

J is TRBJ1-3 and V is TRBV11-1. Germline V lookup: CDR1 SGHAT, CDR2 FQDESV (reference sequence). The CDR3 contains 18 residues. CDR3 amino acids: CASSPNPLGQGSGNTIYF.

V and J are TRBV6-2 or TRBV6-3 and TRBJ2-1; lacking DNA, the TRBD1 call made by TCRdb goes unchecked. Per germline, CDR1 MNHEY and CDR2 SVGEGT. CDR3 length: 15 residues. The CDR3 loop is CASSYSRGWGPGQFF.

This CDR3 reads CASSIGDRGLNEQFF. The chain joins TRBV19 to TRBJ2-1; there is no DNA to check the TCRdb D call of TRBD1. The CDR3 is made up of 15 amino acids. Germline V gene lookup returns CDR1 LNHDA and CDR2 SQIVND (reference sequence). Full variable domain (outside the CDR3, taken from reference TRBV19 and TRBJ2-1): DGGITQSPKYLFRKEGQNVTLSCEQNLNHDAMYWYRQDPGQGLRLIYYSQIVNDFQKGDIAEGYSVSREKKESFPLTVTSAQKNPTAFYLCASSIGDRGLNEQFFGPGTRLTVL.

The CDR3 loop reads CASSLEGQGSYNEQFF. V is TRBV5-1 and J is TRBJ2-1; the TRBD1 assignment by TCRdb is unverifiable without DNA. The CDR3 has 16 residues. Germline values: CDR1 SGHRS, CDR2 YFSETQ.

The CDR3 loop is CASSSGDRELGEQYF. The chain carries TRBV7-2 and TRBJ2-7; as DNA is missing, the TRBD1 call by TCRdb cannot be tested. Looked up from germline, CDR1 is SGHTA and CDR2 is FQGNSA. This CDR3 region has 15 residues.

The CDR3 sequence is CASSYSPGSGSYNSPLHF. The chain carries TRBV6-5 and TRBJ1-6; absent DNA, TCRdb's TRBD1 call cannot be checked. The germline CDR1 and CDR2 sequences are MNHEY and SVGAGI. The CDR3 consists of 18 residues.